This entry lists 24 T cell receptor beta chains sequenced from one sample in a study of T cells in Graves' hyperthyroidism and ophthalmopathy (dated by TCRdb to between 2018 and 2021). Library construction relied on multiplex PCR. This sample was sequenced with an Illumina HiSeq 2000. The TCR beta CDR3 regions were amplified from RNA transcripts. The first round of RT-PCR for the TCR CDR3 was performed with the HTBI primer set and the Qiagen OneStep RT-PCR kit. The raw public reads went through TCRdb reprocessing: fastp at Q25, MiXCR clone calling, in-frame beta chains kept. Records with the same CDR3 protein are collapsed into one entry carrying the most frequent genes and DNA. The sample has about 300,000 distinct CDR3 sequences on record, approximately 15% of them singletons. The ten largest account for 6.5% to 10% of the sample. Sequenced: blood. Source of these receptors: a woman aged 35 to 49 with Graves' hyperthyroidism.

This clonotype was seen a handful of times. The chain has TRBV27 and TRBJ2-5; no clear D. The CDR3 loop spans 12 amino acids. Trimming left V 2 bases short and J 5 bases short, with 6 bases between. Germline V lookup: CDR1 MNHEY, CDR2 SMNVEV (reference sequence). CDR3 protein: CASSLNLETQYF. Here the CDR3 DNA reads TGTGCCAGCAGTTTAAATTTGGAGACCCAGTACTTC.

By sample fraction, this clonotype is medium-sized. J is TRBJ2-5 and V is TRBV27; 12 positions match TRBD2. Per germline, CDR1 MNHEY and CDR2 SMNVEV (reference sequence). The CDR3 loop spans 16 amino acids. V dropped 6 bases and J dropped 4; count of bases not matched to a gene: 9. CDR3 sequence: CASSPGLAGGGETQYF. The CDR3 coding sequence is TGTGCCAGCAGCCCTGGTCTAGCGGGAGGGGGAGAGACCCAGTACTTC.

This clonotype was counted only a few times. This sequence joins TRBV29-1 and TRBJ1-2; 7 bases are shared with TRBD1. The V and J ends lost 1 base and 3 bases, in that order; junction bases with no gene match: 2. Germline values: CDR1 SQVTM, CDR2 ANQGSEA. The CDR3 totals 13 residues. The CDR3 sequence: CSVEGRGHYGYTF. CDR3 in DNA: TGCAGCGTTGAAGGAAGGGGGCACTATGGCTACACCTTC.

This clonotype showed up many times. The genes are TRBV20-1 and TRBJ1-6; tentatively, D is TRBD1 (6 bases). Germline V lookup: CDR1 DFQATT, CDR2 SNEGSKA (reference sequence). The CDR3 contains 14 residues. V lost 6 bases and J lost 6, with 15 bases in between. The CDR3 region is CSAEGGLSNSPLHF. In DNA form, the CDR3 reads TGCAGTGCGGAGGGGGGGCTGAGTAATTCACCCCTCCACTTT.

The chain recombines TRBV7-9 with TRBJ2-1; D gene unclear. The ends were cut back, 2 bases at V and 6 bases at J, with 8 bases in the middle. The CDR3 is made up of 13 amino acids. Germline CDR1 is SEHNR and CDR2 is FQNEAQ (reference sequence). The CDR3 is CASSLSTANEQFF. For the CDR3, the DNA is TGTGCCAGCAGCTTAAGTACAGCCAATGAGCAGTTCTTC. The full variable domain, in which reference TRBV7-9 and TRBJ2-1 provide the parts outside the CDR3, is DTGVSQNPRHKITKRGQNVTFRCDPISEHNRLYWYRQTLGQGPEFLTYFQNEAQLEKSRLLSDRFSAERPKGSFSTLEIQRTEQGDSAMYLCASSLSTANEQFFGPGTRLTVL.

In the case of this clonotype: One junction end does not reproduce the germline sequence, and a read error may be involved. The chain has TRBV29-1 and TRBJ2-7; tentative D call: TRBD2 (6 bases). Germline CDR1 is SQVTM and CDR2 is ANQGSEA. This CDR3 is built from 15 residues. The CDR3 bases are TGCAGCGTCGAAGGGGCTCGGGACTCCTTCTACGAGCAGTACTTC. It is translated as CSVEGARDSFYEQYF.

This clonotype was picked up many times. The chain is built from TRBV3-1 and TRBJ1-1; D unclear. This CDR3 comprises 14 residues. Germline CDR1 LGHDT, CDR2 YNNKEL (reference sequence). Trimming removed 3 bases from V and 1 base from J, with 9 bases in between. The CDR3, as DNA: TGTGCCAGCAGCCACTTACGGGGGAACACTGAAGCTTTCTTT. This encodes CASSHLRGNTEAFF.

At least ten counts were recorded for this clonotype. This sequence joins TRBV3-1 and TRBJ1-2; D gene unclear. The V gene lost 9 bases and the J gene lost 6 bases, with 14 bases spanning the gap. Germline lookup yields CDR1 LGHDT and CDR2 YNNKEL (reference sequence). This CDR3 has 12 amino acids. Here the CDR3 DNA reads TGTGCCAGTTCATCTCTGACTCATGGCTACACCTTC. Residues: CASSSLTHGYTF.

V and J are TRBV20-1 and TRBJ2-7, with D possibly called TRBD1 or TRBD2 (6 bases each). The V gene's germline CDR1 is DFQATT and CDR2 SNEGSKA (reference sequence). Trimming stripped 3 bases from V and 2 bases from J, with 14 bases between. The CDR3 consists of 14 residues. CDR3 sequence reads: CSASRGGGTYEQYF. CDR3 nucleotides: TGCAGTGCTAGCCGTGGGGGCGGGACCTACGAGCAGTACTTC.

This clonotype was observed many times. V is TRBV28 and J is TRBJ2-2, with 7 bases matching TRBD1. V lost 8 bases, J lost 8 bases, and 5 bases stayed unmatched. CDR1 is MDHEN and CDR2 is SYDVKM in the germline V gene. The CDR3 loop spans 12 amino acids. This chain's CDR3 is CASRQGTGELFF. In DNA, the CDR3 is TGTGCCAGCCGACAGGGAACAGGGGAGCTGTTTTTT. Based on the CDR3 plus reference TRBV28 and TRBJ2-2, the full variable domain is DVKVTQSSRYLVKRTGEKVFLECVQDMDHENMFWYRQDPGLGLRLIYFSYDVKMKEKGDIPEGYSVSREKKERFSLILESASTNQTSMYLCASRQGTGELFFGEGSRLTVL.

This clonotype was found many times. The chain has TRBV6-1 and TRBJ2-7, with 8 nucleotides matching TRBD1. V was clipped by 7 bases and J by 3 bases; unmatched bases: 5. This CDR3 region has 13 residues. Per germline, CDR1 MNHNS and CDR2 SASEGT. The CDR3 loop reads CASKGTGGYEQYF. CDR3 bases: TGTGCCAGCAAGGGGACAGGTGGCTACGAGCAGTACTTC.

V and J are TRBV5-6 and TRBJ2-1, with a weak D call TRBD2 (6 bases). This CDR3 has 15 amino acids. Germline assignment: CDR1 SGHDT and CDR2 YYEEEE. Trimming took off 0 bases at V and 5 bases at J, with 12 bases between the two ends. CDR3 DNA sequence: TGTGCCAGCAGCTTGGGTTCTAGCGATAACAATGAGCAGTTCTTC. Translated: CASSLGSSDNNEQFF.

This clonotype was counted only a few times. The gene calls are TRBV4-1 and TRBJ1-4, with D unresolved. The CDR3 runs 15 residues. The V end lost 0 bases, the J end lost 5 bases, and 10 bases lay between the germline ends. Per the germline V gene, CDR1 is MGHRA and CDR2 is YSYEKL. The CDR3 spells CASSQDLRRNEKLFF. CDR3 bases: TGCGCCAGCAGCCAAGACCTACGCAGGAATGAAAAACTGTTTTTT.

This clonotype has a count of ten or more. The chain employs TRBV2 and TRBJ2-5; D not resolved. CDR3 length: 13 amino acids. Trimming pared 3 bases from V and 5 bases from J, leaving 10 bases between. From germline, CDR1 is SNHLY and CDR2 FYNNEI. This CDR3 reads CASSDLVRETQYF. The CDR3 DNA follows: TGTGCCAGCAGTGATTTGGTTAGGGAGACCCAGTACTTC.

This clonotype came up many times. The rearrangement links TRBV2 to TRBJ1-2; D perhaps matches TRBD1 (6 bases). This CDR3 is 16 amino acids long. From germline, CDR1 is SNHLY and CDR2 FYNNEI. V dropped 6 bases and J dropped 4 bases, with 21 bases sitting between them. Here the CDR3 DNA reads TGTGCCAGCAGCGAGCAATCCACAGGGCAAGTCTATGGCTACACCTTC. It codes for CASSEQSTGQVYGYTF.

The chain is built from TRBV6-1 and TRBJ1-1; D gene unclear. The CDR3 totals 11 residues. With 10 bases removed from V and 1 base from J, the gap between germline ends came to 7 bases. Germline CDR1 is MNHNS and CDR2 is SASEGT. CDR3 coding DNA: TGTGCCAACTCTAGGAACACTGAAGCTTTCTTT. Its protein is CANSRNTEAFF.

V usage is TRBV7-9 and J usage is TRBJ2-5, with 9 bases matching TRBD2. CDR1 and CDR2 from the germline V gene are SEHNR and FQNEAQ (reference sequence). J was trimmed by 5 bases and V by 10 bases; bases with no gene match: 17. The CDR3 covers 16 residues. CDR3 residues: CAIGGQGNSGSETQYF. The CDR3, as DNA: TGTGCCATCGGCGGGCAGGGTAATAGCGGGAGTGAGACCCAGTACTTC.

This clonotype was seen many times. The rearrangement uses TRBV9 and TRBJ2-1; maybe TRBD2 (5 bases). Germline V gives CDR1 SGDLS, CDR2 YYNGEE. Trimming shortened V by 0 bases and J by 7 bases, and 8 bases separated the two germline ends. The CDR3 covers 13 residues. As DNA, the CDR3 is TGTGCCAGCAGCGTAGCGACGGGGAATGAGCAGTTCTTC. Residues: CASSVATGNEQFF.

This clonotype was detected many times. V gene TRBV7-9 combines with J gene TRBJ1-2; D possibly corresponds to TRBD1 (6 bases). Per the germline V gene, CDR1 is SEHNR and CDR2 is FQNEAQ (reference sequence). The CDR3 loop spans 16 amino acids. Trimming took 4 bases from V and 3 from J, leaving 18 bases between them. The CDR3 spells CASSWTETATYYGYTF. Written as DNA, the CDR3 is TGTGCCAGCAGCTGGACAGAAACAGCCACCTACTATGGCTACACCTTC.

This clonotype was counted a few times. The V call is TRBV28, the J call TRBJ2-5; no clear D gene. The V end lost 7 bases, the J end lost 1 base, and 19 bases lay between the germline ends. Germline V CDR1 and CDR2: MDHEN, SYDVKM. The CDR3 length is 16 residues. The CDR3 DNA is TGTGCCAGCAATCCGGGCTTCCCGAAACCCCAAGAGACCCAGTACTTC. This translates into CASNPGFPKPQETQYF. Full variable domain (remainder filled in from reference TRBV28 and TRBJ2-5): DVKVTQSSRYLVKRTGEKVFLECVQDMDHENMFWYRQDPGLGLRLIYFSYDVKMKEKGDIPEGYSVSREKKERFSLILESASTNQTSMYLCASNPGFPKPQETQYFGPGTRLLVL.

This clonotype was detected only a few times. The chain links TRBV6-1 to TRBJ2-1, with TRBD1 identical over 9 bases. In germline, CDR1 is MNHNS, CDR2 SASEGT. The CDR3 loop spans 14 amino acids. J lost 9 bases, V lost 4 bases, and 7 bases had no gene match. The CDR3 sequence: CASSAGTGRTEQFF. CDR3 bases: TGTGCCAGCAGTGCCGGGACAGGGCGAACTGAGCAGTTCTTC.

There are many counts of this clonotype. The V call is TRBV2, the J call TRBJ1-2; 10 positions agree with TRBD1. The ends lost 6 bases at V and 8 bases at J; junction bases unmatched: 18. This CDR3 is 17 amino acids long. Germline assignment: CDR1 SNHLY and CDR2 FYNNEI. The CDR3 loop is CASRSTSGTGDAGGYTF. The CDR3, as DNA: TGTGCCAGCAGATCGACTTCCGGGACAGGGGACGCGGGCGGCTACACCTTC.

This rearrangement joins TRBV5-1 to TRBJ2-2; 8 positions agree with TRBD1. Germline V gene lookup returns CDR1 SGHRS and CDR2 YFSETQ. V lost 2 bases and J lost 5; bases outside the gene matches: 2. The CDR3 consists of 14 residues. The CDR3 reads CASSLRTGTGELFF. CDR3 nucleotides: TGCGCCAGCAGCTTAAGGACAGGGACCGGGGAGCTGTTTTTT.

This clonotype was seen repeatedly, ten times or more. V is TRBV10-3 and J is TRBJ1-1, with D unresolved. Germline values: CDR1 ENHRY, CDR2 SYGVKD. V was clipped by 3 bases and J by 7 bases, with 9 bases between them. The CDR3 has 12 residues. CDR3 residues: CAISDYQNEAFF. The DNA for the CDR3 is TGTGCCATCAGTGACTACCAGAATGAAGCTTTCTTT.